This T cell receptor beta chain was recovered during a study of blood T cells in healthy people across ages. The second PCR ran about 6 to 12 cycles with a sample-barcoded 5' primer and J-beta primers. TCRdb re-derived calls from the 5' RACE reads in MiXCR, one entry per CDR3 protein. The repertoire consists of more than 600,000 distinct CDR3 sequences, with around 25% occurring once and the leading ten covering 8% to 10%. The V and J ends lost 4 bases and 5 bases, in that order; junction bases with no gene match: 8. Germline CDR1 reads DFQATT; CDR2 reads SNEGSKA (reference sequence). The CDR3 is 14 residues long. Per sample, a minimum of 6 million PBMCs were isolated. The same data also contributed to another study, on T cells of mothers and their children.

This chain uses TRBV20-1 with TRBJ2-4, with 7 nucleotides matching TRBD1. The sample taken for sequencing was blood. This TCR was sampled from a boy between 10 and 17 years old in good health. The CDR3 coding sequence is TGCAGTGCTATTCGACAGGGAGCTCAAAACATTCAGTACTTC. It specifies CSAIRQGAQNIQYF.